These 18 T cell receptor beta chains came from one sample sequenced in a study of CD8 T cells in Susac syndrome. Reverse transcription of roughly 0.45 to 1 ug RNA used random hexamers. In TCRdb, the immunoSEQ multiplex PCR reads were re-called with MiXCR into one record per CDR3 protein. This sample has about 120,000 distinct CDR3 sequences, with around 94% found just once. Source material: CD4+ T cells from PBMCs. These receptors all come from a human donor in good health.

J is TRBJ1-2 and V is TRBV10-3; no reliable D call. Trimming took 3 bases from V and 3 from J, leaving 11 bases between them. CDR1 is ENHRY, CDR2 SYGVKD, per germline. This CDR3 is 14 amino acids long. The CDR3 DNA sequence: TGTGCCATCAGTGATCGGAGTGGTGACTATGGCTACACCTTC. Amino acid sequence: CAISDRSGDYGYTF.

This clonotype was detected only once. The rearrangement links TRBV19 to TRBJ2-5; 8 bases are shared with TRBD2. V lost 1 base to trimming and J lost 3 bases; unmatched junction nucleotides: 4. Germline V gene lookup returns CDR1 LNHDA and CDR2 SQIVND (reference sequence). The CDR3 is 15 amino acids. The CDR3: CASSIVAGLKETQYF. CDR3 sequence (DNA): TGTGCCAGTAGTATAGTAGCGGGATTAAAAGAGACCCAGTACTTC. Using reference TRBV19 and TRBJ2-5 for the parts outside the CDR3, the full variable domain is DGGITQSPKYLFRKEGQNVTLSCEQNLNHDAMYWYRQDPGQGLRLIYYSQIVNDFQKGDIAEGYSVSREKKESFPLTVTSAQKNPTAFYLCASSIVAGLKETQYFGPGTRLLVL.

The CDR3 coding sequence is TGTGCCAGCGGAGGGGTTTCGGTGGGTGGTGAGCAGTTCTTC. This encodes CASGGVSVGGEQFF. The V gene is TRBV14, the J gene TRBJ2-1; a possible D gene is TRBD2 (6 bases). The CDR3 runs 14 residues. The germline CDR1 and CDR2 sequences are SGHDN and FVKESK. V shed 8 bases and J shed 9 bases, with 20 bases lying between them.

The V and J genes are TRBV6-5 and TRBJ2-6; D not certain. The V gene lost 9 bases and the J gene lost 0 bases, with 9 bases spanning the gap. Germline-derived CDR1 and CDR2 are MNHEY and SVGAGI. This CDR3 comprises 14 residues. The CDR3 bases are TGTGCCAGTACAGCTGACTCTGGGGCCAACGTCCTGACTTTC. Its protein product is CASTADSGANVLTF.

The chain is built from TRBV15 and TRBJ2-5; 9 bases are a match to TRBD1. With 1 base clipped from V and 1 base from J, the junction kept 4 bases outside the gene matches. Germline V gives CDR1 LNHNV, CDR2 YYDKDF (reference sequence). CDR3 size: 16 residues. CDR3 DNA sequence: TGTGCCACCAGCAGAGTGGGACAGGGACTCCAAGAGACCCAGTACTTC. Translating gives CATSRVGQGLQETQYF.

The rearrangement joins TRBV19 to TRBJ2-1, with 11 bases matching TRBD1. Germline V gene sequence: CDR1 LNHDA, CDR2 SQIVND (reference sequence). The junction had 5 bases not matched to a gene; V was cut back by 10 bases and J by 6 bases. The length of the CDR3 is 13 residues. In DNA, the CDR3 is TGTGCCACCGGACAGGGGGCGAGCAATGAGCAGTTCTTC. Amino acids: CATGQGASNEQFF.

Here the CDR3 reads CSAKHSGSVQETQYF. In DNA form, the CDR3 reads TGCAGTGCTAAACATAGCGGGAGTGTACAAGAGACCCAGTACTTC. The chain is built from TRBV20-1 and TRBJ2-5; 9 nucleotides match TRBD2. V shed 4 bases, J shed 2 bases, and the junction held 8 bases outside the gene matches. Germline CDR1 reads DFQATT; CDR2 reads SNEGSKA (reference sequence). This CDR3 comprises 15 residues.

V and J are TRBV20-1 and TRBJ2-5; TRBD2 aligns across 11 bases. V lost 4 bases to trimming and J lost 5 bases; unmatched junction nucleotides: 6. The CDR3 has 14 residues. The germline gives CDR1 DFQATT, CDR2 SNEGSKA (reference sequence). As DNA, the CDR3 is TGCAGTGCTATACTAGCGGGAGCGGACGAGACCCAGTACTTC. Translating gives CSAILAGADETQYF.

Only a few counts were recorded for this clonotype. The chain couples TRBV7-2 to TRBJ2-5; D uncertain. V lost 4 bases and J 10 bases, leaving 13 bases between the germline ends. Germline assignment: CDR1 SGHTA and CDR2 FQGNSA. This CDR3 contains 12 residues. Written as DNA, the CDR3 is TGTGCCAGCAGCTCCCCACAAGGGATCCAGTACTTC. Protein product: CASSSPQGIQYF.

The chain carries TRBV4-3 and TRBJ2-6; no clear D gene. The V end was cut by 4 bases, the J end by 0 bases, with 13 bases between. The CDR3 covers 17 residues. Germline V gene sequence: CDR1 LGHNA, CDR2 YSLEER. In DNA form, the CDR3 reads TGCGCCAGCAGCCCAGACACGACATACTCTGGGGCCAACGTCCTGACTTTC. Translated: CASSPDTTYSGANVLTF.

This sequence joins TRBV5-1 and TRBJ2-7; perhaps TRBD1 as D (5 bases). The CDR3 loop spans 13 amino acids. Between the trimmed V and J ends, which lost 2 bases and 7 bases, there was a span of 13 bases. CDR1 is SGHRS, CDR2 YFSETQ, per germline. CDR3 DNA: TGCGCCAGCAGCTTTCAAGGGGCGTGGGAGCAGTACTTC. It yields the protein CASSFQGAWEQYF.

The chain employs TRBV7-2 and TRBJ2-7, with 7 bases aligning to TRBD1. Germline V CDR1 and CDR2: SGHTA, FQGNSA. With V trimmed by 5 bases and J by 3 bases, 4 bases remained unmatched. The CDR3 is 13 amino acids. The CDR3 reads CASSHTGVYEQYF. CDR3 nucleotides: TGTGCCAGCAGCCACACAGGGGTCTACGAGCAGTACTTC.

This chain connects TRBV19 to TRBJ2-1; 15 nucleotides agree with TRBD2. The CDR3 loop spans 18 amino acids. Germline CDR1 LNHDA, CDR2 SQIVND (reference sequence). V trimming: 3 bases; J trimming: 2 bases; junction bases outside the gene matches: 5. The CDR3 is CASSIGLAGGPAYNEQFF. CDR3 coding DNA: TGTGCCAGTAGTATCGGACTAGCGGGAGGGCCCGCCTACAATGAGCAGTTCTTC.

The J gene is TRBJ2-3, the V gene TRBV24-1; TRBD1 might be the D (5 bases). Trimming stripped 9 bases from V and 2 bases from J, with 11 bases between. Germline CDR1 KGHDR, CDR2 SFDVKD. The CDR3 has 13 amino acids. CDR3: CATGAAYTDTQYF. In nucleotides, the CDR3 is TGTGCCACCGGGGCGGCCTACACAGATACGCAGTATTTT.

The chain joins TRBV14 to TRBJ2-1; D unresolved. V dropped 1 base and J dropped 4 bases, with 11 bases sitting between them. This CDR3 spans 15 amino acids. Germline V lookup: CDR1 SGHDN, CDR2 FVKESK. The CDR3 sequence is CASSQVGGGYNEQFF. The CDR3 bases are TGTGCCAGCAGCCAAGTCGGTGGCGGTTACAATGAGCAGTTCTTC.

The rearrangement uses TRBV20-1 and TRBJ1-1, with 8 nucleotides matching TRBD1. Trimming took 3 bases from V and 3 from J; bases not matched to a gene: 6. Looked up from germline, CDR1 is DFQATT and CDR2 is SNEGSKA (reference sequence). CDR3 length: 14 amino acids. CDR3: CSASVTGEYTEAFF. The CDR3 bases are TGCAGTGCTAGTGTGACAGGGGAGTACACTGAAGCTTTCTTT.

CDR3 in amino acids: CASSLRGSEQYF. DNA of the CDR3: TGTGCCAGCAGCTTAAGGGGCTCCGAGCAGTACTTC. This chain uses TRBV7-2 with TRBJ2-7, with D tentatively TRBD1 (5 bases). The length of the CDR3 is 12 residues. V was shortened by 2 bases and J by 6 bases, with 8 bases between the two germline ends. Germline V CDR1 and CDR2: SGHTA, FQGNSA. Supplemented by reference TRBV7-2 and TRBJ2-7, the full variable domain reads GAGVSQSPSNKVTEKGKDVELRCDPISGHTALYWYRQSLGQGLEFLIYFQGNSAPDKSGLPSDRFSAERTGGSVSTLTIQRTQQEDSAVYLCASSLRGSEQYFGPGTRLTVT.

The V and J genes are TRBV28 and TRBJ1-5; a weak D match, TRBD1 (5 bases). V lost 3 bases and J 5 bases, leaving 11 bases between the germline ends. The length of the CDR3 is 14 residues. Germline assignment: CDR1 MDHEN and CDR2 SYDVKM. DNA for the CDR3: TGTGCCAGCAGTTTTCCCCTGGGGGATCAGCCCCAGCATTTT. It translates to CASSFPLGDQPQHF.